This T cell receptor beta chain was profiled in a study of blood T cell repertoires in COVID-19. The wider study: The analysed material was cDNA or gDNA that came from T cells, B-cell-depleted T cells, or PBMCs.

V lost 7 bases, J lost 1 base, and 10 bases lay in between. The CDR3 is made up of 13 amino acids. CDR1 is SQVTM, CDR2 ANQGSEA, per germline. Per the study methods: For nucleated cells, counts were estimated from reference gene primer amplification. Clones were sequenced by immunoSEQ multiplex PCR, and TCRdb holds only the in-frame ones, with some missing. Clone size and V and J calls were adopted from that table, with D and trimming inferred from the DNA. The repertoire includes roughly 260,000 clones, 82% of them detected once, and 3.1% sits in the top ten. This sequence was found in a woman aged 18-35 years with acute or convalescent COVID-19. The J gene is TRBJ2-2, the V gene TRBV29-1; unclear D gene. Sequenced input: peripheral blood. CDR3 region: CSAPTENTGELFF. CDR3 nucleotides: TGCAGCGCCCCTACAGAGAACACCGGGGAGCTGTTTTTT.